Listed here are 17 T cell receptor beta chains from one sample, sequenced in a study of T cell clonality in common variable immunodeficiency. TCRdb's copy holds only in-frame clones and misses some; the assay was immunoSEQ multiplex PCR. The sample lists about 40,000 clones, none appearing once, the ten largest making up about 3.6%. Sequencing was done on a sample of peripheral blood mononuclear cells. Receptor source: a person aged 18 to 70 in good health.

Remarks on this clone: The read ends 3 residues before the CDR3 terminus; that terminus is restored from the germline J gene. V is TRBV5-1 and J is TRBJ2-1; D is possibly TRBD1 (5 bases). In germline, CDR1 is SGHRS, CDR2 YFSETQ. CDR3 length: 14 residues. Trimming cost V 9 bases and J 2 bases, with 15 bases left between them. The CDR3 reads CATALGVTYNEQFF. The CDR3 DNA, read in part, is TGCGCCACCGCATTAGGGGTTACCTACAATGAG.

This clone has at least ten counts. Read sequence stops 3 residues before the CDR3 end, and the germline J gene provides the missing end. V usage is TRBV24-1 and J usage is TRBJ2-7, with TRBD1 matching over 10 bases. Trimming cost V 4 bases and J 5 bases; bases outside gene matches: 7. The V gene's germline CDR1 is KGHDR and CDR2 SFDVKD. The CDR3 has 15 residues. The CDR3 reads CATSDPGQGRNEQYF. CDR3 DNA (partial): TGTGCCACCAGTGACCCGGGACAGGGGCGGAACGAG.

This clone was seen a few times. The read stops 3 residues short of the end of the CDR3; the missing end is completed from the germline J gene. The rearrangement uses TRBV19 and TRBJ2-3; D may correspond to TRBD1 or TRBD2 (5 bases each). Germline CDR1 LNHDA, CDR2 SQIVND (reference sequence). The CDR3 spans 11 residues. The CDR3 spells CASKQGETQYF. The part of the CDR3 DNA that was read is TGTGCCAGCAAGCAGGGAGAGACG. The whole variable domain, filled in from reference TRBV19 and TRBJ2-3, reads DGGITQSPKYLFRKEGQNVTLSCEQNLNHDAMYWYRQDPGQGLRLIYYSQIVNDFQKGDIAEGYSVSREKKESFPLTVTSAQKNPTAFYLCASKQGETQYFGPGTRLTVL.

Comment on this clone: From the germline J gene comes the end of the CDR3, since the read stops 3 residues before it. V and J are TRBV30 and TRBJ1-3; the match to TRBD1 covers 8 bases. The CDR3 is 14 residues long. V dropped 0 bases and J dropped 4; count of bases not matched to a gene: 2. Per germline, CDR1 GTSNPN and CDR2 SVGIG (reference sequence). The CDR3 loop is CAWSVWTGGNTIYF. The CDR3 bases that were read are TGTGCCTGGAGTGTATGGACAGGGGGAAACACC.

This clone came up many times. The CDR3 sequence: CASSRDYTEAFF. The CDR3 bases that were read are TGTGCCAGCAGCCGGGACTACACTGAA. V and J are TRBV7-8 and TRBJ1-1; a weak D match, TRBD1 (5 bases). The CDR3 goes on 3 residues after the read ends, and that part is filled in from the germline J gene. The ends were cut back, 5 bases at V and 3 bases at J, with 7 bases in the middle. There are 12 residues in the CDR3. Germline CDR1 and CDR2: SGHVS and FQNEAQ. Based on the CDR3 plus reference TRBV7-8 and TRBJ1-1, the full variable domain is GAGVSQSPRYKVAKRGQDVALRCDPISGHVSLFWYQQALGQGPEFLTYFQNEAQLDKSGLPSDRFFAERPEGSVSTLKIQRTQQEDSAVYLCASSRDYTEAFFGQGTRLTVV.

This clone occurred many times. From the germline J gene comes the end of the CDR3, since the read stops 3 residues before it. This chain connects TRBV19 to TRBJ1-4; 8 bases agree with TRBD1. The germline gives CDR1 LNHDA, CDR2 SQIVND (reference sequence). The CDR3 sequence is 16 residues long. With 0 bases clipped from V and 7 bases from J, the junction kept 7 bases outside the gene matches. The CDR3 protein is CASSIDPGQGVEKLFF. The covered CDR3 bases are TGTGCCAGTAGTATAGATCCTGGACAGGGAGTTGAAAAA.

This clone was found many times. The read ends 3 residues early relative to the CDR3; the germline J gene fills the gap. The chain is built from TRBV19 and TRBJ1-4, with D possibly being TRBD1 (5 bases). The CDR3 runs 14 residues. Germline V gene sequence: CDR1 LNHDA, CDR2 SQIVND (reference sequence). The V end lost 7 bases, the J end lost 2 bases, and 11 bases lay between the germline ends. CDR3 sequence: CASMGGRTNEKLFF. The sequenced CDR3 bases are TGTGCCAGTATGGGGGGACGGACTAATGAAAAA.

In regard to this clone: The read finishes 3 residues shy of the CDR3 end, and the germline J gene is used to complete it. This chain uses TRBV19 with TRBJ2-1; no definite D call. The CDR3 has 12 amino acids. V was trimmed by 5 bases and J by 6 bases, leaving 8 bases between them. In germline, CDR1 is LNHDA, CDR2 SQIVND (reference sequence). The DNA read from the CDR3 is TGTGCCAGTAGTGCGGCGGCCAATGAG. Translating it yields CASSAAANE. The full CDR3 protein is CASSAAANEQFF.

In regard to this clone: The observed sequence ends 3 residues before the CDR3 terminus, with the missing tail filled in from the germline J gene. The rearrangement uses TRBV30 and TRBJ1-1, with D maybe TRBD1 (6 bases). This CDR3 contains 15 residues. Germline V CDR1 and CDR2: GTSNPN, SVGIG (reference sequence). The CDR3: CAWSVSAGAHPEAFF. The DNA read from the CDR3 is TGTGCCTGGAGTGTATCGGCAGGGGCCCACCCGGAA.

This clone was observed at least ten times. The CDR3 extends 3 residues past the end of the read, so its final part is completed from the germline J gene. This chain uses TRBV5-6 with TRBJ2-5; 10 positions match TRBD1. CDR3 length: 15 residues. V was clipped by 4 bases and J by 5 bases; unmatched bases: 8. CDR1 and CDR2 from the germline V gene are SGHDT and YYEEEE. The CDR3 is CASSPTGGVLETQYF. Incomplete CDR3 DNA: TGTGCCAGCAGCCCGACAGGGGGCGTGTTGGAGACC.

This clone was seen many times. The CDR3 loop reads CASSADRVTYEQYF. The CDR3 DNA, read in part, is TGTGCCAGCAGTGCGGACAGGGTTACCTACGAG. The V call is TRBV6-1, the J call TRBJ2-7, with TRBD1 identical over 8 bases. The CDR3 is cut off 3 residues early in the read; its end comes from the germline J gene. In germline, CDR1 is MNHNS, CDR2 SASEGT. Unmatched junction bases numbered 4, after V lost 4 bases and J lost 2 bases. The CDR3 runs to 14 residues.

This clone has a count of ten or more. CDR3 amino acids: CASRYLAGGEAFF. The part of the CDR3 DNA that was read is TGTGCCAGCAGGTACCTAGCAGGCGGTGAA. The gene calls are TRBV6-2 or TRBV6-3 and TRBJ1-1, with no clear D. The CDR3 extends 3 residues past the end of the read, so its final part is completed from the germline J gene. V lost 6 bases and J lost 7, with 15 bases in between. CDR3 length equals 13 residues. Germline CDR1 and CDR2: MNHEY and SVGEGT.

In this sample, this clone turned up many times. The sequence runs out 3 residues before the end of the CDR3; the remainder is reconstructed from the germline J gene. V usage is TRBV20-1 and J usage is TRBJ2-7; maybe TRBD1 (5 bases). The CDR3 sequence is 13 residues long. V was trimmed by 8 bases and J by 5 bases, leaving 19 bases between them. Germline lookup yields CDR1 DFQATT and CDR2 SNEGSKA (reference sequence). The part of the CDR3 DNA that was read is TGCAGTTCAGGCCAGGGAAAAAGCGACGAG. This sequence encodes CSSGQGKSDE. The whole CDR3 reads CSSGQGKSDEQYF.

The sample holds many counts of this clone. The read ends 3 residues early relative to the CDR3; the germline J gene fills the gap. The genes are TRBV5-6 and TRBJ2-7, with D possibly being TRBD1 (6 bases). Germline loops: CDR1 SGHDT, CDR2 YYEEEE. There are 13 residues in the CDR3. With 6 bases removed from V and 3 bases from J, the gap between germline ends came to 13 bases. CDR3 DNA, as far as it was read: TGTGCCAGCAATCCCGCAGGGGTCTACGAG. Protein sequence: CASNPAGVYE. The whole CDR3 reads CASNPAGVYEQYF.

This clone was found many times. The sequenced fragment ends 3 residues before the CDR3 boundary, so the rest is inferred from the germline J gene. J is TRBJ2-5 and V is TRBV5-1, with D possibly TRBD2 on 5 matching bases. V lost 2 bases and J lost 4, with 15 bases in between. CDR1 is SGHRS, CDR2 YFSETQ, per germline. There are 15 residues in the CDR3. The sequenced CDR3 bases are TGCGCCAGCAGCTTAAGGCCCCAAGCGGCAGAGACC. Translation: CASSLRPQAAET. The entire CDR3 reads CASSLRPQAAETQYF.

This clone was observed at least ten times. The read ends 3 residues early relative to the CDR3; the germline J gene fills the gap. The rearrangement uses TRBV30 and TRBJ2-5; tentative D call: TRBD1 (7 bases). Trimming pared 0 bases from V and 4 bases from J, leaving 12 bases between. CDR3 length: 14 amino acids. Per germline, CDR1 GTSNPN and CDR2 SVGIG (reference sequence). This CDR3 is CAWSVGGGVETQYF. The part of the CDR3 DNA that was read is TGTGCCTGGAGTGTTGGAGGGGGCGTAGAGACC.

In this sample, this clone turned up a few times. Sequencing ends 3 residues short of the CDR3 end; the germline J gene provides the rest. The V call is TRBV5-1, the J call TRBJ2-3; TRBD2 matches at 12 bases. V trimming: 0 bases; J trimming: 6 bases; junction bases outside the gene matches: 5. The CDR3 is made up of 16 amino acids. Germline V gene data show CDR1 as SGHRS and CDR2 as YFSETQ. The sequenced part of the CDR3 DNA is TGCGCCAGCAGCTTGGGACTAGCGGGAGAGGGTGATACG. Translated: CASSLGLAGEGDT. From start to end, the CDR3 is CASSLGLAGEGDTQYF.